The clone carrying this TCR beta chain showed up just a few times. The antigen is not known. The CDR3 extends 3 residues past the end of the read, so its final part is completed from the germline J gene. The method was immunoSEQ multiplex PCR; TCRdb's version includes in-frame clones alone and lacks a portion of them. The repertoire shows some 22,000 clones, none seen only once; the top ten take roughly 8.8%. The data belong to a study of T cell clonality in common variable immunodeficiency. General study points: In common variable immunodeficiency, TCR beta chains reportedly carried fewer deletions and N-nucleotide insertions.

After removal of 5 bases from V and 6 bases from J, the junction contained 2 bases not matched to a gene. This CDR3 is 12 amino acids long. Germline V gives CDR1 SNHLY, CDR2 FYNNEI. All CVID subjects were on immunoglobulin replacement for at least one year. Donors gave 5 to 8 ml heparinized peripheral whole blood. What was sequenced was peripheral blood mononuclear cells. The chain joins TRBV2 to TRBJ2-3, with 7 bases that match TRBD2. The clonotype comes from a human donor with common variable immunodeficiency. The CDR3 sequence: CASSLSGDTQYF. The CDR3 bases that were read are TGTGCCAGCAGTCTTAGCGGGGATACG.